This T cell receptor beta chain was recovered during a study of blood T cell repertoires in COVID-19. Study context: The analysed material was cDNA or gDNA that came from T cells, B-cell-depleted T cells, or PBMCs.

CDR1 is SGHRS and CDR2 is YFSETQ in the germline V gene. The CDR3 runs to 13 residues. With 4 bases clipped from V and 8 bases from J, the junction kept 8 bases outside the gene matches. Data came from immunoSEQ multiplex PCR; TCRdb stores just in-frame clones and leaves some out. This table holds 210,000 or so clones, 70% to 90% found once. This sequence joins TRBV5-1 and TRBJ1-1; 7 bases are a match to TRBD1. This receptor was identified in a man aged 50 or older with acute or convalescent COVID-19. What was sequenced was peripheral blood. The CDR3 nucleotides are TGCGCCAGCAGCACAGGACAGGCATCAGAAGCTTTCTTT. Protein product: CASSTGQASEAFF.